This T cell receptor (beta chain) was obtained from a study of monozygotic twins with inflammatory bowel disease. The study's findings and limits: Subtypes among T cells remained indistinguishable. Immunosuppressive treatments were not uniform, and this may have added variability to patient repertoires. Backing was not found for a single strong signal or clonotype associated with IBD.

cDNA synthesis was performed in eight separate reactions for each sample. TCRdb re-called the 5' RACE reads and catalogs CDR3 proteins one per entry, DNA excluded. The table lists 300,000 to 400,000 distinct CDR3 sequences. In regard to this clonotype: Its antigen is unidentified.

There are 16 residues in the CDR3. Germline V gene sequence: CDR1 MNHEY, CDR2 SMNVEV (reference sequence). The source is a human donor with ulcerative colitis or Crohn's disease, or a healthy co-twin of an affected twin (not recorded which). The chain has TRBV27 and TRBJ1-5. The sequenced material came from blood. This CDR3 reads CASSLMSPELNQPQHF.